This T cell receptor (beta chain) is from a study of T cells in localized non-small cell lung cancer. The germline V and J ends were trimmed by 6 bases and 0 bases, with 8 bases remaining between them. There are 13 residues in the CDR3. Germline V lookup: CDR1 MNHGY, CDR2 SAAAGT. A few counts support this clone. Only in-frame clones appear in the TCRdb table, and some are missing; sequencing was by immunoSEQ multiplex PCR. This table has approximately 3,100 clones, approximately 25% appearing once. J is TRBJ1-1 and V is TRBV6-8; D is uncertain. The TCR sequence derives from a man aged 40 to 70 with stage I squamous cell lung carcinoma. The sequencing here drew on lung tumor tissue, taken before any cancer treatment. CDR3 sequence reads: CASRETLNTEAFF. The CDR3 coding sequence is TGTGCCAGCAGGGAAACTTTGAACACTGAAGCTTTCTTT.